The clone carrying this T cell receptor (beta chain) was found once. This record belongs to a study of blood T cell repertoires in COVID-19. Libraries were prepared by immunoSEQ multiplex PCR; TCRdb keeps only in-frame clonotypes and omits some of them. The data show more than 450,000 clones, with roughly 87% seen just once and under 0.75% held by the top ten. Germline-derived CDR1 and CDR2 are SNHLY and FYNNEI. The J segment lost 4 bases and the V segment lost 5 bases, leaving 8 bases of the junction unmatched. This CDR3 comprises 15 residues. J is TRBJ1-1 and V is TRBV2, with 9 bases fitting TRBD1. The source material was PBMCs or T cells enriched from blood (not recorded which). The receptor's source is a woman between 18 and 30 years old who had recovered from COVID-19. Written as DNA, the CDR3 is TGTGCCAGCAGTCTCCAGGGACAGGGAGGCACTGAAGCTTTCTTT. It specifies CASSLQGQGGTEAFF.